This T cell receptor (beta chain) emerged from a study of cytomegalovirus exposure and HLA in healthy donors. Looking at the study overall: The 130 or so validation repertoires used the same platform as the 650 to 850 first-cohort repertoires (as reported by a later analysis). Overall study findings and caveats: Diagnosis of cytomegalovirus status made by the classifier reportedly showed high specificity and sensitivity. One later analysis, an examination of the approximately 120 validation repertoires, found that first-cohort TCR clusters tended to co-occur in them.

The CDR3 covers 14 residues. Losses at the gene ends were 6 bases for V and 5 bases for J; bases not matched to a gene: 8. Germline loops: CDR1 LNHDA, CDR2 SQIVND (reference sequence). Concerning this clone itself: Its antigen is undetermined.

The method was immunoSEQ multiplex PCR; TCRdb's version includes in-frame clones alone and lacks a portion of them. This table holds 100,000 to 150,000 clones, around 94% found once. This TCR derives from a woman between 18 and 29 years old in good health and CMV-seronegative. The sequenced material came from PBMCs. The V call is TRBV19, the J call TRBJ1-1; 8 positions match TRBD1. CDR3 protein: CASSKRTGLTEAFF. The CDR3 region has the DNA TGTGCCAGTAGCAAAAGGACAGGGTTAACTGAAGCTTTCTTT.